Sequencing of this TCR beta chain was carried out in a study of T cell repertoires in cytomegalovirus infection (dated by TCRdb to about 2019). Broadly, across the study: The peptide stimulations were aimed at well-studied HLA-B-restricted epitopes as well as recently identified HLA-C-restricted CMV epitopes, whose presentation resists viral immunomodulation. Because public TCR beta signatures pointed to carriage of CMV infection together with the matching HLA type, the HLA type of each donor mattered for the analysis.

CDR1 MNHNS and CDR2 SASEGT were looked up in the germline V gene. Unmatched junction bases come to 1, with V trimmed by 0 bases and J by 3 bases. The cysteine opens and the phenylalanine closes a CDR3 of 17 amino acids. Just CDR3 DNA is preserved here, 51 bases in frame from base 1. The paper's findings and limits, for the study overall: The ex vivo response was dominated by HLA-C-restricted CMV-specific TCR beta clonotypes, and the single most frequent clonotype in two of eight donors was supplied by these HLA-C-restricted clonotypes. Cumulative frequency of public TCR beta family members discriminated carriers of CMV infection plus the relevant HLA type in this cohort and an independent approximately 340-donor cohort.

This specimen's treatment or condition label, per the study, means: in vitro stimulation with specific CMV peptide epitopes to enrich CMV-specific T cells. In regard to this clonotype: Its antigen is currently not known. It has no much larger one-base neighbor in the sample; base qualities were not kept.

Sequencing relied on an Illumina HiSeq 1500. The public reads were reprocessed in TCRdb via fastp at Q25 and MiXCR, keeping in-frame beta chains. Rows are unified per CDR3 protein, each entry keeping the most common DNA and genes. Recorded for this sample are 600,000 to 700,000 distinct CDR3 sequences; about 33% of them occurred a single time. The ten largest make up roughly 20% of the sample. The sequenced sample was cultured PBMCs, obtained from culture after CMV antigen stimulation. This TCR derives from a human donor in good health (CMV status not recorded). Some clones in this sample may be carry-over from other donors' samples. The rearrangement combines TRBV6-1 with TRBJ2-1, with 14 bases in between that match TRBD2. CDR3 region: CASSEAGTSGSYNEQFF. The DNA sequence is given as TGTGCCAGCAGTGAAGCGGGGACTAGCGGGAGCTACAATGAGCAGTTCTTC.